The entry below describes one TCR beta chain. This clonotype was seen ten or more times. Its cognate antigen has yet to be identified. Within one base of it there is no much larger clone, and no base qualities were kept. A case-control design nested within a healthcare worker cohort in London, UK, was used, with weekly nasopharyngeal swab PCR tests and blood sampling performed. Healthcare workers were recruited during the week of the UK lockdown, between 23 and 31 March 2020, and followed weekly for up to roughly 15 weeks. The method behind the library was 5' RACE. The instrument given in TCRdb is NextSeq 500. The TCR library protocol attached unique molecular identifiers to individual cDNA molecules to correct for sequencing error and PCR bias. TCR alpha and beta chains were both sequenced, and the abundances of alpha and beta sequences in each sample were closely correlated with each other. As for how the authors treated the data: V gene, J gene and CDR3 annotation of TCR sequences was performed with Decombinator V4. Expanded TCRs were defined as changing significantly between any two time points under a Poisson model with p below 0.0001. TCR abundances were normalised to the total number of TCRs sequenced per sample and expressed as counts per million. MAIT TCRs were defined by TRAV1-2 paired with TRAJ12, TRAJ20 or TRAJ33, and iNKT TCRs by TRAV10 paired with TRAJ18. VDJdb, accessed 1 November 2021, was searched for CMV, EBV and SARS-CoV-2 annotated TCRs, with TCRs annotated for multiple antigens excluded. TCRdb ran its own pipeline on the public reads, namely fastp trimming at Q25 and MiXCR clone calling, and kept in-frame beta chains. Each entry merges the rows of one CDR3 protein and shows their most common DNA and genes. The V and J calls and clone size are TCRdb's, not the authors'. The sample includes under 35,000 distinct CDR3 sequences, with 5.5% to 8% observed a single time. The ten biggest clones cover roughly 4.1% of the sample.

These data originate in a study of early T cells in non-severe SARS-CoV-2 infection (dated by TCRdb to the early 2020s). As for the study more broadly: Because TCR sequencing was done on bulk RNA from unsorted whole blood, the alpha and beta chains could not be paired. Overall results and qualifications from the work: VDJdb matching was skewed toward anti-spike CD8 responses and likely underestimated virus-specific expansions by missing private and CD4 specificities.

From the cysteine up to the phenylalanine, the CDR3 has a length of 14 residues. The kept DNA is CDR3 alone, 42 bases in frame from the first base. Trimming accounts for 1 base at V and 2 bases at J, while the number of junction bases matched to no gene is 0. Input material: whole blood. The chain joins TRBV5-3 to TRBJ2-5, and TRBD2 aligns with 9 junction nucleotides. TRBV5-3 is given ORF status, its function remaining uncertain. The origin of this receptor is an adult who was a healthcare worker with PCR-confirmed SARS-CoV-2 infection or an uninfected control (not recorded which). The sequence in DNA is TGTGCCAGAAGCTTGACTAGCGGGCAAGAGACCCAGTACTTC. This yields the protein CARSLTSGQETQYF.